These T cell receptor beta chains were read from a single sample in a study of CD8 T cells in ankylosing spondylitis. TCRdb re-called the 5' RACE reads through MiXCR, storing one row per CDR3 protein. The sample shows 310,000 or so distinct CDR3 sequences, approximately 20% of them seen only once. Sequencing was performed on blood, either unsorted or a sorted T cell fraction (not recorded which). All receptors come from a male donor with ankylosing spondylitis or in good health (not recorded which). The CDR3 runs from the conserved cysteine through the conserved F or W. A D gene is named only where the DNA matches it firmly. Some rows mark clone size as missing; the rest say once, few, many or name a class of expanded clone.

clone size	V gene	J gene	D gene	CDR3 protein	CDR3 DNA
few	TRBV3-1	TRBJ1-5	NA	CASSQGERQPQHF	TGTGCCAGCAGCCAAGGAGAACGGCAGCCCCAGCATTTT
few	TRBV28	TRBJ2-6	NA	CASKGGHSGANVLTF	TGTGCCAGCAAAGGGGGACACTCTGGGGCCAACGTCCTGACTTTC
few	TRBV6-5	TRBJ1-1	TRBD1	CASSYTKGQSNTEAFF	TGTGCCAGCAGTTACACTAAGGGACAGAGTAACACTGAAGCTTTCTTT
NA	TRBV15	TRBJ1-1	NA	CATSRATGAFSTEAFF	TGTGCCACCAGCAGAGCGACAGGAGCGTTTAGCACTGAAGCTTTCTTT
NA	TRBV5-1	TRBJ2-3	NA	CASSLRRTAADTQYF	TGCGCCAGCAGCTTGAGGCGAACAGCCGCAGATACGCAGTATTTT
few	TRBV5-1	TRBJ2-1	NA	CASSLGTTGAYNEQFF	TGCGCCAGCAGCTTGGGGACAACGGGGGCTTACAATGAGCAGTTCTTC
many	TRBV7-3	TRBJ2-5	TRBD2	CASSRTSGYQETQYF	TGTGCCAGCAGCAGGACTAGCGGGTACCAAGAGACCCAGTACTTC
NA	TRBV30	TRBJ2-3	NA	CAWSSGRVTGTDTQYF	TGTGCCTGGAGCTCCGGCCGGGTAACCGGCACAGATACGCAGTATTTT
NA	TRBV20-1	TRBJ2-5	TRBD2	CSASFAGAQETQYF	TGCAGTGCTAGTTTTGCGGGAGCTCAAGAGACCCAGTACTTC
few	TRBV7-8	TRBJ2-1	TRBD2	CASSLGLAGTEQFF	TGTGCCAGCAGCTTAGGACTAGCGGGAACCGAGCAGTTCTTC